This T cell receptor (beta chain) was recorded in a study of identifying expanded T cells in peripheral blood. Overall study results and limits: Roughly two-week clone count variance significantly increased as total template count grew.

In regard to this clone: What it binds is unknown.

Assay: immunoSEQ multiplex PCR; the TCRdb copy retains only in-frame clones and omits some. The sample includes some 93,000 clones, 88% of them seen just once. The receptor was derived from a person aged 18 to 70 in good health. The specimen was blood.

The CDR3 DNA sequence: TGTGCCAGCAGCTCGCAGGGGGTTGGCGCCGGGGAGCTGTTTTTT. This sequence encodes CASSSQGVGAGELFF. The chain uses TRBV27 and TRBJ2-2, with 7 nucleotides matching TRBD1. The germline V gene encodes CDR1 MNHEY and CDR2 SMNVEV (reference sequence). The CDR3 contains 15 residues. J gave up 6 bases and V 6 bases, and 10 bases lay outside the gene matches.